This T cell receptor (beta chain) is drawn from a study of vaccination effects on CD4 cells after COVID-19. In the study overall: ViraFEST used viral peptide pools to expand antigen-specific CD4+ T cells before sequencing. Cultures used roughly 2.2 million PBMC per well, 9.5 to 10 IU/ml IL-2 and about 10 ug/ml peptides. Post-vaccine draws lagged the second dose by a median of 72 days.

It was after approximately 11 days of culture that CD4+ T cells were isolated. Either the BNT162b2 or mRNA-1273 vaccine was given to participants in two doses. Nucleocapsid antibodies were negative in the vaccine recipients, who had never had SARS-CoV-2 infection. Concerning this clone itself: Its antigen is still unknown.

Only in-frame clones appear in the TCRdb table, and some are missing; sequencing was by immunoSEQ multiplex PCR. The sample consists of tens of thousands of clones, 73% of them appearing once. The clonotype comes from a human donor who received a COVID-19 vaccine. Sequenced here: CD4+ T cells from PBMCs cultured without peptide, sampled after COVID-19 vaccination.

The CDR3 bases are TGCGCCAGCAGTAAGACTAGCGGGGGTTTTGAGACCCAGTACTTC. Amino acid sequence: CASSKTSGGFETQYF. V is TRBV10-2 and J is TRBJ2-5; 12 bases match TRBD2. Germline-derived CDR1 and CDR2 are WSHSY and SAAADI. CDR3 length equals 15 residues. Trimming removed 5 bases from V and 5 bases from J; junction bases left unmatched: 6.